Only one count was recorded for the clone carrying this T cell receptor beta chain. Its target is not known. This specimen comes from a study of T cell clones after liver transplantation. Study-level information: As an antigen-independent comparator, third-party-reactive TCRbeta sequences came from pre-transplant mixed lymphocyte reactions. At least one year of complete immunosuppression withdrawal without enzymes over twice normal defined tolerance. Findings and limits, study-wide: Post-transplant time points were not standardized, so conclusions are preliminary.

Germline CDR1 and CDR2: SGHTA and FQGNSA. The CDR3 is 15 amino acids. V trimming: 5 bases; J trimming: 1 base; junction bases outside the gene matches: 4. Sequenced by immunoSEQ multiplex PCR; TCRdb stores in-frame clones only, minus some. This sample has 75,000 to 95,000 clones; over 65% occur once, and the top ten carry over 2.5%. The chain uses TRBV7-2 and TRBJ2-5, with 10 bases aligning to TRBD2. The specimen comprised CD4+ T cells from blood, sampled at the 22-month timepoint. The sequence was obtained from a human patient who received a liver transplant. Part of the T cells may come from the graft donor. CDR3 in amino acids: CASSPQRGGQETQYF. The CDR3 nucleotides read TGTGCCAGCAGCCCCCAGCGGGGGGGCCAAGAGACCCAGTACTTC.